Each of the 28 T cell receptor beta chains below was sequenced from the same sample in a study of response to subunit inactivated influenza vaccine. Using its own MiXCR run on the RT-PCR reads, TCRdb lists one record per CDR3 protein. The sample has just over 300,000 distinct CDR3 sequences, roughly a fifth seen once. The sequences come from PBMCs from blood, collected about 20 months after vaccination. Receptors were obtained from a man aged 45-69 years who received an inactivated influenza vaccine.

The chain links TRBV11-1 to TRBJ1-2; D is unresolved. CDR1 and CDR2 (germline): SGHAT, FQDESV (reference sequence). This CDR3 comprises 13 residues. V lost 2 bases and J lost 9, with 13 bases in between. The CDR3 region has the DNA TGTGCCAGCAGCTTACGTGGAGGGAATAGCTACACCTTC. Its protein product is CASSLRGGNSYTF.

The gene calls are TRBV6-2 or TRBV6-3 and TRBJ1-1; D gene uncertain. The CDR3 extends over 14 amino acids. Trimming took off 2 bases at V and 2 bases at J, with 9 bases between the two ends. The V gene's germline CDR1 is MNHEY and CDR2 SVGEGT. In DNA, the CDR3 is TGTGCCAGCAGTTACAGGCAGGATAACACTGAAGCTTTCTTT. Its protein is CASSYRQDNTEAFF.

The rearrangement links TRBV20-1 to TRBJ2-1, with 7 bases matching TRBD2. J gave up 4 bases and V 2 bases, and 5 bases lay outside the gene matches. This CDR3 is built from 14 residues. Germline CDR1 and CDR2: DFQATT and SNEGSKA (reference sequence). The CDR3 loop is CSARSLAAYNEQFF. CDR3 coding DNA: TGCAGTGCTAGAAGTCTAGCGGCGTACAATGAGCAGTTCTTC.

This clonotype showed up just a few times. The chain couples TRBV5-1 to TRBJ1-3; TRBD1 matches 7 bases. V gave up 4 bases and J gave up 4 bases; unmatched junction bases: 8. CDR3 length: 15 amino acids. CDR1 is SGHRS and CDR2 is YFSETQ in the germline V gene. The DNA for the CDR3 is TGCGCCAGCAGCCATACAGGGGAGAAAGGAAACACCATATATTTT. Its protein product is CASSHTGEKGNTIYF.

There are a few counts of this clonotype. This rearrangement joins TRBV29-1 to TRBJ1-1, with unresolved D. CDR1 and CDR2 (germline): SQVTM, ANQGSEA. The CDR3 loop spans 13 amino acids. Trimming pared 4 bases from V and 0 bases from J, leaving 9 bases between. The CDR3 region has the DNA TGCAGCGTTGGTCCTGCATTGAACACTGAAGCTTTCTTT. Its translation is CSVGPALNTEAFF. The whole variable domain, remainder taken from reference TRBV29-1 and TRBJ1-1, is SAVISQKPSRDICQRGTSLTIQCQVDSQVTMMFWYRQQPGQSLTLIATANQGSEATYESGFVIDKFPISRPNLTFSTLTVSNMSPEDSSIYLCSVGPALNTEAFFGQGTRLTVV.

This clonotype has a handful of counts. The genes are TRBV29-1 and TRBJ1-4; 12 nucleotides line up with TRBD1. The V and J ends lost 5 bases and 8 bases, in that order; junction bases with no gene match: 9. The CDR3 contains 15 residues. The V gene's germline CDR1 is SQVTM and CDR2 ANQGSEA. The CDR3 here is CSVTAGTGGEEKLFF. The CDR3 DNA reads TGCAGCGTTACGGCCGGGACAGGGGGCGAGGAAAAACTGTTTTTT.

This clonotype was seen more than once but under ten times. The rearrangement uses TRBV20-1 and TRBJ1-2, with D unresolved. The CDR3 totals 11 residues. The ends were cut back, 2 bases at V and 2 bases at J, with 3 bases in the middle. CDR1 and CDR2 from the germline V gene are DFQATT and SNEGSKA (reference sequence). CDR3 sequence: CSARQNYGYTF. In DNA form, the CDR3 reads TGCAGTGCTAGACAGAACTATGGCTACACCTTC.

At least ten counts were recorded for this clonotype. The chain joins TRBV6-1 to TRBJ1-6; D possibly corresponds to TRBD1 (6 bases). The CDR3 extends over 15 amino acids. Germline CDR1 and CDR2: MNHNS and SASEGT. Trimming took off 8 bases at V and 0 bases at J, with 11 bases between the two ends. CDR3 sequence: CASLEGGSYNSPLHF. CDR3 bases: TGTGCCAGCCTTGAAGGGGGCTCCTATAATTCACCCCTCCACTTT.

As concerns this clonotype: Sequence at one end of the junction differs from germline and may be a read error. The V and J genes are TRBV12-3 or TRBV12-4 and TRBJ2-7, with a tentative D call TRBD2 (5 bases). The CDR3 spans 14 residues. CDR3 protein: CASRPHSAAGEQNF. The DNA for the CDR3 is TGTGCCAGCAGACCCCACTCGGCCGCGGGCGAGCAGAACTTC.

The V and J genes are TRBV28 and TRBJ1-1, with a tentative D call TRBD1 (5 bases). The CDR3 runs 15 residues. The V gene's germline CDR1 is MDHEN and CDR2 SYDVKM. The ends were cut back, 4 bases at V and 1 base at J, with 13 bases in the middle. In DNA form, the CDR3 reads TGTGCCAGCAGTTCCACCCGAAGGGGGAACACTGAAGCTTTCTTT. Protein product: CASSSTRRGNTEAFF.

The rearrangement joins TRBV6-1 to TRBJ1-4; 7 bases line up with TRBD1. Germline V gene lookup returns CDR1 MNHNS and CDR2 SASEGT. The CDR3 sequence is 17 residues long. The J segment lost 5 bases and the V segment lost 5 bases, leaving 14 bases of the junction unmatched. As DNA, the CDR3 is TGTGCCAGCAGTCCCCTAGGTGGGCAGGGGGGGAATGAAAAACTGTTTTTT. Protein product: CASSPLGGQGGNEKLFF.

The chain carries TRBV12-3 or TRBV12-4 and TRBJ1-2; no clear D gene. This CDR3 comprises 12 residues. The ends were cut back, 6 bases at V and 8 bases at J, with 13 bases in the middle. The CDR3 loop is CASSYTTGGYTF. The CDR3 DNA sequence: TGTGCCAGCAGCTATACGACGGGGGGCTACACCTTC.

This clonotype came up many times. The chain combines TRBV12-3 or TRBV12-4 with TRBJ1-3; no definite D call. The CDR3 is 13 amino acids. The V end was cut by 3 bases, the J end by 3 bases, with 6 bases between. Here the CDR3 DNA reads TGTGCCAGCAGTTTCGAAGTTGGAAACACCATATATTTT. This translates into CASSFEVGNTIYF.

Worth noting for this clonotype: Relative to the germline gene, one junction end is altered; a read error may explain this. This rearrangement joins TRBV20-1 to TRBJ2-3; weak D call: TRBD2 (5 bases). CDR1 is DFQATT, CDR2 SNEGSKA, per germline (reference sequence). The CDR3 is 17 residues long. CDR3 DNA sequence: TGCTGTGCTAGAGATTCCGCGAGGGCAACTAGCACAGATACGCAGTATTTT. Protein: CCARDSARATSTDTQYF.

This clonotype has a handful of counts. The genes are TRBV29-1 and TRBJ2-1; TRBD2 matches at 11 bases. The CDR3 contains 16 residues. With V trimmed by 1 base and J by 9 bases, 11 bases remained unmatched. The germline gives CDR1 SQVTM, CDR2 ANQGSEA. This chain's CDR3 is CSVEGNYGTSGVEQFF. CDR3 coding DNA: TGCAGCGTTGAAGGAAATTACGGGACTAGCGGTGTTGAGCAGTTCTTC.

This clonotype was observed many times. V is TRBV7-2 and J is TRBJ1-3; 11 bases align to TRBD1. The CDR3 is 17 amino acids. The V and J ends lost 1 base and 4 bases, in that order; junction bases with no gene match: 6. Per the germline V gene, CDR1 is SGHTA and CDR2 is FQGNSA. CDR3 region: CASSLGTGGASGNTIYF. In DNA, the CDR3 is TGTGCCAGCAGCTTAGGGACAGGGGGCGCGTCAGGAAACACCATATATTTT. Based on the CDR3 plus reference TRBV7-2 and TRBJ1-3, the full variable domain is GAGVSQSPSNKVTEKGKDVELRCDPISGHTALYWYRQSLGQGLEFLIYFQGNSAPDKSGLPSDRFSAERTGGSVSTLTIQRTQQEDSAVYLCASSLGTGGASGNTIYFGEGSWLTVV.

The J gene is TRBJ2-2, the V gene TRBV7-8; D is perhaps TRBD1 or TRBD2 (5 bases each). Germline lookup yields CDR1 SGHVS and CDR2 FQNEAQ. V was trimmed by 5 bases and J by 0 bases, leaving 13 bases between them. This CDR3 spans 16 amino acids. DNA of the CDR3: TGTGCCAGCAGCATCTCCGGGACGGCGAACACCGGGGAGCTGTTTTTT. Its translation: CASSISGTANTGELFF.

V usage is TRBV6-2 or TRBV6-3 and J usage is TRBJ1-5, with unresolved D. This CDR3 is 14 amino acids long. V lost 2 bases and J lost 0, with 5 bases in between. Germline values: CDR1 MNHEY, CDR2 SVGEGT. The CDR3 here is CASSYAGSNQPQHF. In DNA form, the CDR3 reads TGTGCCAGCAGTTACGCAGGTAGCAATCAGCCCCAGCATTTT.

This chain connects TRBV12-3 or TRBV12-4 to TRBJ2-5; possible D gene TRBD2, 6 bases. Trimming shortened V by 8 bases and J by 5 bases, and 15 bases separated the two germline ends. The length of the CDR3 is 13 residues. This CDR3 is CASGFGTLETQYF. The CDR3 bases are TGTGCCAGCGGATTCGGGACTCTCGAGACCCAGTACTTC.

This clonotype was picked up many times. The gene calls are TRBV6-5 and TRBJ1-2; TRBD1 is a possible D gene (5 bases). The CDR3 has 17 amino acids. V dropped 2 bases and J dropped 5 bases, with 21 bases sitting between them. The germline V gene encodes CDR1 MNHEY and CDR2 SVGAGI. The CDR3: CASSYRIKTVDGYGYTF. The CDR3, as DNA: TGTGCCAGCAGTTACCGAATTAAGACAGTCGACGGATATGGCTACACCTTC.

This clonotype showed up many times. This chain connects TRBV12-3 or TRBV12-4 to TRBJ2-5, with D possibly TRBD1 on 6 matching bases. Trimming shortened V by 3 bases and J by 1 base, and 15 bases separated the two germline ends. The CDR3 contains 16 residues. CDR3: CASSFEQGRSQETQYF. The CDR3 DNA reads as TGTGCCAGCAGTTTTGAACAGGGAAGGTCCCAAGAGACCCAGTACTTC.

The chain is built from TRBV7-2 and TRBJ2-7; 12 nucleotides align to TRBD2. This CDR3 has 16 amino acids. Germline CDR1 reads SGHTA; CDR2 reads FQGNSA. J gave up 6 bases and V 0 bases, and 6 bases lay outside the gene matches. In DNA form, the CDR3 reads TGTGCCAGCAGCTTAGCCCTGACTAGCGGGAGCCGCGAGCAGTACTTC. Translating gives CASSLALTSGSREQYF.

This chain uses TRBV28 with TRBJ1-1, with D perhaps TRBD1 (6 bases). The CDR3 has 13 amino acids. Germline CDR1 is MDHEN and CDR2 is SYDVKM. V lost 4 bases to trimming and J lost 8 bases, with 14 bases between them. The CDR3 nucleotides are TGTGCCAGCAGTTCGACCGACAGGCGGGAAGCTTTCTTT. The encoded protein is CASSSTDRREAFF.

This chain links TRBV27 with TRBJ1-1, with D maybe TRBD1 (5 bases). The V and J ends lost 0 bases and 1 base respectively, with 9 bases between them. CDR1 is MNHEY, CDR2 SMNVEV, per germline (reference sequence). The CDR3 is made up of 15 amino acids. This chain's CDR3 is CASSLSLGGNTEAFF. The CDR3 nucleotides read TGTGCCAGCAGTTTATCGTTGGGGGGGAACACTGAAGCTTTCTTT.

The table lists this clonotype with many counts. This chain uses TRBV4-3 with TRBJ1-1; D is uncertain. Looked up from germline, CDR1 is LGHNA and CDR2 is YSLEER. This CDR3 has 15 amino acids. Trimming took off 0 bases at V and 1 base at J, with 9 bases between the two ends. The CDR3: CASSQDSSGNTEAFF. The DNA for the CDR3 is TGCGCCAGCAGCCAAGATTCTTCAGGGAACACTGAAGCTTTCTTT.

In its sample, this clonotype was seen a few times. The chain uses TRBV5-1 and TRBJ1-1; tentative D call: TRBD1 (5 bases). The CDR3 extends over 14 amino acids. Trimming removed 0 bases at V and 4 bases at J, with 10 bases between. Germline-derived CDR1 and CDR2 are SGHRS and YFSETQ. The CDR3 is CASSLAAGTTEAFF. The CDR3 DNA is TGCGCCAGCAGCTTGGCTGCAGGGACCACTGAAGCTTTCTTT.

Concerning this clonotype itself: This may stem from a read error, because a much larger clone lies one nucleotide away. The chain carries TRBV20-1 and TRBJ2-1, with a tentative D call TRBD1 (8 bases). Germline V gene lookup returns CDR1 DFQATT and CDR2 SNEGSKA (reference sequence). This CDR3 contains 14 residues. The CDR3 DNA reads TGCAGTGCTGGGGGGGCAGGACAGGGCTCTGAGCAGTCCTTC. It specifies CSAGGAGQGSEQSF.

The chain couples TRBV9 to TRBJ1-4; possibly TRBD1 for D (6 bases). Germline CDR1 SGDLS, CDR2 YYNGEE. Trimming removed 4 bases from V and 2 bases from J, with 15 bases in between. There are 16 residues in the CDR3. The CDR3 here is CASSPPGGPTNEKLFF. CDR3 coding DNA: TGTGCCAGCAGCCCTCCCGGGGGGCCTACTAATGAAAAACTGTTTTTT.